Presented here are 24 T cell receptor beta chains from one specimen sequenced in a study of T cells in Graves' hyperthyroidism and ophthalmopathy. Amplification yielded TCR beta CDR3 regions, with RNA transcripts as the source. First-round RT-PCR with HTBI primers amplified the TCR CDR3 region. TCRdb re-called the multiplex PCR reads with MiXCR, one entry per CDR3 protein. This sample has 300,000 to 400,000 distinct CDR3 sequences, with roughly 23% found just once. Sequenced input: blood. These receptors were taken from a woman aged 45-60 years with Graves' hyperthyroidism.

This clonotype has at least ten counts. V is TRBV29-1 and J is TRBJ1-1, with TRBD1 matching 8 bases. The CDR3 spans 13 residues. Germline-derived CDR1 and CDR2 are SQVTM and ANQGSEA. The V gene end was trimmed by 3 bases and the J gene end by 5 bases; junction bases not matched to a gene: 5. For the CDR3, the DNA is TGCAGCGTTGACCAGGGGGCACGAACTGAAGCTTTCTTT. Its translation: CSVDQGARTEAFF.

This chain links TRBV14 with TRBJ1-1; 8 nucleotides align to TRBD1. The CDR3 totals 14 residues. The germline V gene encodes CDR1 SGHDN and CDR2 FVKESK. V lost 4 bases and J lost 3; bases outside the gene matches: 4. CDR3 sequence (DNA): TGTGCCAGCAGCCGGGGCAGGGGGCACACTGAAGCTTTCTTT. Protein: CASSRGRGHTEAFF.

The chain is built from TRBV6-1 and TRBJ2-6, with 9 bases matching TRBD1. The V and J ends lost 5 bases and 1 base, in that order; junction bases with no gene match: 3. The CDR3 is 16 amino acids. Germline V CDR1 and CDR2: MNHNS, SASEGT. The CDR3 reads CASSPGTGSGANVLTF. Written as DNA, the CDR3 is TGTGCCAGCAGTCCCGGGACAGGGTCTGGGGCCAACGTCCTGACTTTC.

The chain carries TRBV3-1 and TRBJ1-1; D remains ambiguous. The CDR3 sequence is 15 residues long. Trimming left V 0 bases short and J 7 bases short, with 15 bases between. Per the germline V gene, CDR1 is LGHDT and CDR2 is YNNKEL (reference sequence). DNA of the CDR3: TGTGCCAGCAGCCAAGATTTTTCCCTTGGTAGTGAAGCTTTCTTT. Its translation: CASSQDFSLGSEAFF.

The rearrangement joins TRBV2 to TRBJ1-2, with a possible D match to TRBD1 (6 bases). The CDR3 is made up of 14 amino acids. Trimming removed 10 bases at V and 2 bases at J, with 17 bases between. Germline CDR1 is SNHLY and CDR2 is FYNNEI. CDR3 nucleotide sequence: TGTGCCATCAGCCTCGACAGGACAAACTATGGCTACACCTTC. Protein: CAISLDRTNYGYTF.

This clonotype was seen a handful of times. This rearrangement joins TRBV27 to TRBJ1-2, with TRBD1 matching over 7 bases. J was trimmed by 6 bases and V by 5 bases; bases with no gene match: 6. Germline-derived CDR1 and CDR2 are MNHEY and SMNVEV (reference sequence). There are 13 residues in the CDR3. This CDR3 is CASSPDRLNGYTF. The CDR3 DNA follows: TGTGCCAGCAGTCCGGACAGGCTCAATGGCTACACCTTC.

In this sample, this clonotype turned up many times. One end of the junction does not line up with germline, which may come from a read error. The V and J genes are TRBV6-1 and TRBJ2-1; D is ambiguous. The germline CDR1 and CDR2 sequences are MNHNS and SASEGT. This CDR3 has 13 amino acids. CDR3 protein: CASRYLDTNEQFF. CDR3 sequence (DNA): TGTGCCAGCAGATATCTGGATACAAATGAACAGTTCTTC.

V gene TRBV24-1 combines with J gene TRBJ1-2, with no clear D. This CDR3 region has 14 residues. In germline, CDR1 is KGHDR, CDR2 SFDVKD. Trimming stripped 1 base from V and 3 bases from J, with 8 bases between. The CDR3: CATSDLGMDYGYTF. The CDR3 nucleotides read TGTGCCACCAGTGATTTAGGCATGGACTATGGCTACACCTTC.

The gene calls are TRBV7-9 and TRBJ2-7; 11 positions agree with TRBD2. The CDR3 totals 16 residues. V was pared by 5 bases and J by 5 bases, with 11 bases of the junction left unmatched. Germline-derived CDR1 and CDR2 are SEHNR and FQNEAQ (reference sequence). CDR3 amino acids: CASSRSLAGGRDEQYF. As DNA, the CDR3 is TGTGCCAGCAGCCGATCCTTAGCGGGAGGGCGGGACGAGCAGTACTTC. Full variable domain (rest looked up from reference TRBV7-9 and TRBJ2-7): DTGVSQNPRHKITKRGQNVTFRCDPISEHNRLYWYRQTLGQGPEFLTYFQNEAQLEKSRLLSDRFSAERPKGSFSTLEIQRTEQGDSAMYLCASSRSLAGGRDEQYFGPGTRLTVT.

The chain carries TRBV6-1 and TRBJ2-2, with D perhaps matching TRBD2 (5 bases). The CDR3 loop spans 15 amino acids. Trimming removed 6 bases at V and 7 bases at J, with 18 bases between. Germline V gene sequence: CDR1 MNHNS, CDR2 SASEGT. The CDR3 region has the DNA TGTGCCAGCAGCCCGAGGTCGGGGTACATCGGGGAGCTGTTTTTT. It translates to CASSPRSGYIGELFF.

There are many counts of this clonotype. The chain has TRBV12-3 or TRBV12-4 and TRBJ2-1; unclear D gene. This CDR3 is 13 amino acids long. V gave up 1 base and J gave up 5 bases, with 6 bases separating them. The CDR3 DNA reads TGTGCCAGCAGTTTAGGGCTCCACAATGAGCAGTTCTTC. Residues: CASSLGLHNEQFF.

This clonotype was observed at least ten times. This chain joins TRBV3-1 and TRBJ2-7; maybe TRBD1 (5 bases). Looked up from germline, CDR1 is LGHDT and CDR2 is YNNKEL (reference sequence). The CDR3 contains 16 residues. V lost 1 base, J lost 4 bases, and 17 bases lay in between. CDR3 sequence (DNA): TGTGCCAGCAGCCAAGGCACAGGTGGGGTGGTATACGAGCAGTACTTC. This codes for CASSQGTGGVVYEQYF.

This clonotype was counted a single time. The chain has TRBV5-4 and TRBJ2-1, with D possibly TRBD1 on 6 matching bases. The CDR3 consists of 15 residues. Germline V CDR1 and CDR2: SGHNT, YYREEE (reference sequence). V gave up 3 bases and J gave up 1 base, with 11 bases separating them. DNA for the CDR3: TGTGCCAGCAGCTCCAGGGGATTTTCCTACAATGAGCAGTTCTTC. It is translated as CASSSRGFSYNEQFF. The whole variable domain, remainder taken from reference TRBV5-4 and TRBJ2-1, is ETGVTQSPTHLIKTRGQQVTLRCSSQSGHNTVSWYQQALGQGPQFIFQYYREEENGRGNFPPRFSGLQFPNYSSELNVNALELDDSALYLCASSSRGFSYNEQFFGPGTRLTVL.

This clonotype was seen at least ten times. This sequence joins TRBV12-3 or TRBV12-4 and TRBJ1-4, with D perhaps matching TRBD1 (6 bases). Trimming left V 6 bases short and J 8 bases short, with 19 bases between. This CDR3 is built from 15 residues. This chain's CDR3 is CASRPQGRVGEKLFF. The CDR3 bases are TGTGCCAGCAGACCCCAGGGGAGGGTAGGGGAAAAACTGTTTTTT.

This clonotype was recorded at least ten times. The chain has TRBV7-9 and TRBJ1-1; D remains ambiguous. V was trimmed by 1 base and J by 0 bases, leaving 6 bases between them. This CDR3 comprises 14 residues. Per germline, CDR1 SEHNR and CDR2 FQNEAQ (reference sequence). The CDR3 here is CASSLDRLNTEAFF. The CDR3 region has the DNA TGTGCCAGCAGCTTAGACCGATTGAACACTGAAGCTTTCTTT. Full variable domain (outside the CDR3, taken from reference TRBV7-9 and TRBJ1-1): DTGVSQNPRHKITKRGQNVTFRCDPISEHNRLYWYRQTLGQGPEFLTYFQNEAQLEKSRLLSDRFSAERPKGSFSTLEIQRTEQGDSAMYLCASSLDRLNTEAFFGQGTRLTVV.

The rearrangement joins TRBV5-1 to TRBJ2-1; 10 bases are shared with TRBD2. Germline loops: CDR1 SGHRS, CDR2 YFSETQ. The CDR3 sequence is 15 residues long. J lost 4 bases, V lost 4 bases, and 5 bases had no gene match. The CDR3, as DNA: TGCGCCAGCAGCCCTAGCGGGGGCGAGTACAATGAGCAGTTCTTC. It translates to CASSPSGGEYNEQFF.

This clonotype was counted at least ten times. The rearrangement joins TRBV6-1 to TRBJ2-3, with D possibly matching TRBD2 (6 bases). Trimming removed 8 bases at V and 6 bases at J, with 27 bases between. Germline loops: CDR1 MNHNS, CDR2 SASEGT. CDR3 length: 17 residues. DNA for the CDR3: TGTGCCAGCGCCGAACTCGGGGGAGCCCTTAGAGGCGATACGCAGTATTTT. This translates into CASAELGGALRGDTQYF.

In this sample, this clonotype turned up a few times. V usage is TRBV28 and J usage is TRBJ1-4; tentative D call: TRBD1 (5 bases). Trimming cost V 4 bases and J 7 bases, with 19 bases left between them. Germline values: CDR1 MDHEN, CDR2 SYDVKM. CDR3 size: 16 residues. The CDR3 spells CASSYGAGGWGEKLFF. The CDR3 DNA reads as TGTGCCAGCAGTTACGGCGCCGGGGGATGGGGTGAAAAACTGTTTTTT.

The chain couples TRBV11-1 to TRBJ2-7, with D maybe TRBD1 (5 bases). Trimming pared 5 bases from V and 3 bases from J, leaving 11 bases between. The CDR3 is 13 amino acids. Germline loops: CDR1 SGHAT, CDR2 FQDESV (reference sequence). The CDR3 spells CASSRVDNYEQYF. CDR3 nucleotides: TGTGCCAGCAGCCGCGTGGACAACTACGAGCAGTACTTC.

The table lists this clonotype with many counts. V and J are TRBV3-1 and TRBJ1-1; D gene unclear. The V end was cut by 2 bases, the J end by 5 bases, with 18 bases between. CDR1 is LGHDT and CDR2 is YNNKEL in the germline V gene (reference sequence). This CDR3 region has 16 residues. The CDR3 nucleotides are TGTGCCAGCAGCCAAAGGGCCGGCGGGGTCCCAACTGAAGCTTTCTTT. This translates into CASSQRAGGVPTEAFF.

This clonotype was detected ten times or more. Without the conserved terminal phenylalanine or tryptophan, this CDR3 likely stems from a read error. This chain links TRBV27 with TRBJ2-5; 8 nucleotides match TRBD1. V lost 4 bases to trimming and J lost 2 bases; unmatched junction nucleotides: 12. Germline V lookup: CDR1 MNHEY, CDR2 SMNVEV (reference sequence). CDR3 length equals 17 residues. The CDR3 DNA reads TGTGCCAGCAGTTCGGGAGTAGGGACAGGCAGACAAGAGACCCAGTACTTG. Translated, it gives CASSSGVGTGRQETQYL.

V gene TRBV4-2 combines with J gene TRBJ2-7; no definite D call. The CDR3 is 13 residues long. Trimming removed 1 base from V and 3 bases from J, with 7 bases in between. The germline V gene encodes CDR1 LGHNA and CDR2 YNFKEQ. The CDR3 spells CASSQVGFYEQYF. Written as DNA, the CDR3 is TGTGCCAGCAGCCAAGTCGGCTTCTACGAGCAGTACTTC.

The chain carries TRBV28 and TRBJ2-7, with 12 bases identical to TRBD1. The ends lost 6 bases at V and 6 bases at J; junction bases unmatched: 9. Per the germline V gene, CDR1 is MDHEN and CDR2 is SYDVKM. The CDR3 is made up of 15 amino acids. The CDR3 DNA reads as TGTGCCAGCAGAAACCAGGGACAGGGGGCCGTCGAGCAGTACTTC. Its translation: CASRNQGQGAVEQYF.

This clonotype was picked up a small number of times. V gene TRBV18 combines with J gene TRBJ2-1, with 9 positions matching TRBD2. Per the germline V gene, CDR1 is KGHSH and CDR2 is LQKENI. There are 16 residues in the CDR3. J was trimmed by 2 bases and V by 2 bases; bases with no gene match: 4. CDR3 protein: CASSPVSSGAYNEQFF. CDR3 nucleotide sequence: TGTGCCAGCTCACCAGTCTCTAGCGGGGCCTACAATGAGCAGTTCTTC. Full variable domain (remainder filled in from reference TRBV18 and TRBJ2-1): NAGVMQNPRHLVRRRGQEARLRCSPMKGHSHVYWYRQLPEEGLKFMVYLQKENIIDESGMPKERFSAEFPKEGPSILRIQQVVRGDSAAYFCASSPVSSGAYNEQFFGPGTRLTVL.